The entry below gives a single T cell receptor beta chain sequence along with its context. The antigen remains unidentified. TCRdb's copy holds only in-frame clones and misses some; the assay was immunoSEQ multiplex PCR. This table has some 2.4 million clones, approximately 93% appearing once. The sample comes from a study of shared clonotypes between healthy human individuals. Whole-study findings and limits: Limited genetic and exposure-history diversity came from having few donors. Generation probabilities were higher for clonotypes shared across all four sorted-subset donors than for unshared ones. Naive subsets, compared against memory subsets, generally had larger estimated richness values.

Everyone who donated was a Caucasian adult who lived in Nashville, Tennessee. The CDR3 has 16 amino acids. From germline, CDR1 is SGDLS and CDR2 YYNGEE. The V gene lost 0 bases and the J gene lost 4 bases, with 14 bases spanning the gap. Sequenced input: naive CD4+ T cells from PBMCs. Regarding subset: CD45RA+ positively selected. The clonotype comes from a man between 18 and 35 years old in good health. Some clones in this sample may be carry-over from other donors' samples. This chain uses TRBV9 with TRBJ1-3; D remains unclear. The CDR3 coding sequence is TGTGCCAGCAGCGTAGCCTTAACGGGCGCCGGAAACACCATATATTTT. This translates into CASSVALTGAGNTIYF.